The table lists the clone carrying this T cell receptor (beta chain) with a count of one. What it binds is unknown. The sample is drawn from a study of radiation and T cells in renal cell carcinoma. Study results and caveats: From baseline, blood top tumor clonotypes peaked at 2 weeks post-radiation.

Time point reported: blood 4 weeks post-SBRT, at nephrectomy. The sample's treatment: 15 Gy SBRT to primary tumor, nephrectomy 4 weeks later. The patient's renal cell carcinoma had clear cell pathology. The CDR3 is 15 residues long. The repertoire was sequenced with immunoSEQ multiplex PCR; TCRdb's copy has only in-frame clones and lacks some. The sample lists around 100,000 clones, around 84% seen once, with under 8.5% in the top ten. The source material was blood, sampled from a patient whose treatment included radiotherapy and nephrectomy. V and J are TRBV21-1 and TRBJ1-4. TRBV21-1 is deemed a pseudogene. This sequence was found in a man aged 60 to 69 with renal cell carcinoma. The CDR3, as DNA: TGTGCCAGCAGCTCCCTCCCAAACGTAGGTGAAAAACTGTTTTTT. This translates into CASSSLPNVGEKLFF.